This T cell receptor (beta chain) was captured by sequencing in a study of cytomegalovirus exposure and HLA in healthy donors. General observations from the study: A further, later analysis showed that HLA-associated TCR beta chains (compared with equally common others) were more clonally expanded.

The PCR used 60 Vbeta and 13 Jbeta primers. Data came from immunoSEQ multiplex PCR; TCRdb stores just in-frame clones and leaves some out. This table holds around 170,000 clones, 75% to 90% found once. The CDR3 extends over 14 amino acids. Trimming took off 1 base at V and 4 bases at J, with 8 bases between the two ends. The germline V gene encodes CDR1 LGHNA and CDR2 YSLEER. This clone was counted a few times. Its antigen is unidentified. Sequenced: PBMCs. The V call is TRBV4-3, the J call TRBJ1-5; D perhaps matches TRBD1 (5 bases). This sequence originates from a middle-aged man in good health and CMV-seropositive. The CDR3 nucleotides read TGCGCCAGCAGCCAAGTGAAGGGGAATCAGCCCCAGCATTTT. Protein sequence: CASSQVKGNQPQHF.